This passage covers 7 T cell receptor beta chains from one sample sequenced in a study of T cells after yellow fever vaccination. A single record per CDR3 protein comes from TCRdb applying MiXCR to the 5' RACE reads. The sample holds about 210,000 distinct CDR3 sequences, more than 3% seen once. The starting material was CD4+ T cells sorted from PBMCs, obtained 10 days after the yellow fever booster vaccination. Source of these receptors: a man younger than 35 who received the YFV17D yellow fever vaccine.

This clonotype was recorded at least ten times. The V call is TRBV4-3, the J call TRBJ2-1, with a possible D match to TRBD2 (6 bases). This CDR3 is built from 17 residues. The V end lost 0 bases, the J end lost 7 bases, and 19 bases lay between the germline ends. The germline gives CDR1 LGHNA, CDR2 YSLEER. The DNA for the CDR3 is TGCGCCAGCAGCCAAGATGAGACTAGGCTGGGTACGAATGAGCAGTTCTTC. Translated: CASSQDETRLGTNEQFF.

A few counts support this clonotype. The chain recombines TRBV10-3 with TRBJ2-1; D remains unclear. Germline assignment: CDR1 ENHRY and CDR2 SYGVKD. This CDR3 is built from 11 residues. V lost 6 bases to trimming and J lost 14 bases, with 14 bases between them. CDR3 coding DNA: TGTGCCATCAGGAGTGACCTCAAGAAGTTCTTC. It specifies CAIRSDLKKFF.

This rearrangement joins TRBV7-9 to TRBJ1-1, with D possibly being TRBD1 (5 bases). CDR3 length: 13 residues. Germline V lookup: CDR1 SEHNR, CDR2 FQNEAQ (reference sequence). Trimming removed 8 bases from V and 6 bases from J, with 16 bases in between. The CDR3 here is CASRGGISAEAFF. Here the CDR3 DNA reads TGTGCCAGCCGGGGGGGAATCTCGGCTGAAGCTTTCTTT.

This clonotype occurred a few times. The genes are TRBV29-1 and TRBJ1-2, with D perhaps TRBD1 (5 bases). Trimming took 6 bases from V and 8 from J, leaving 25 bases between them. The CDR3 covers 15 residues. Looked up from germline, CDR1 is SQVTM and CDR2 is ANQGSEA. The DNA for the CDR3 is TGCAGCGTCTCGTTCTACAGGTACCCCGAGCAGGGCTACACCTTC. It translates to CSVSFYRYPEQGYTF.

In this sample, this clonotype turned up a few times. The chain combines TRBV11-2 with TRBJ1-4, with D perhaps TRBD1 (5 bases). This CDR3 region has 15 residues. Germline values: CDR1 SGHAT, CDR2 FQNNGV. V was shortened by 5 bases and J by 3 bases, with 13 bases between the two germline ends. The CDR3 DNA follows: TGTGCCAGCAGCCCCCGCGGGGACCCTAATGAAAAACTGTTTTTT. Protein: CASSPRGDPNEKLFF.

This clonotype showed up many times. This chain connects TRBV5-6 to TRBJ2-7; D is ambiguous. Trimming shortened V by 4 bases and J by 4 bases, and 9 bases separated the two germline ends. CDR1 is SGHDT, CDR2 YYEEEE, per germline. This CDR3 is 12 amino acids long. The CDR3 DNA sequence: TGTGCCAGCAGCCTCTCAGGTTACGAGCAGTACTTC. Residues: CASSLSGYEQYF.

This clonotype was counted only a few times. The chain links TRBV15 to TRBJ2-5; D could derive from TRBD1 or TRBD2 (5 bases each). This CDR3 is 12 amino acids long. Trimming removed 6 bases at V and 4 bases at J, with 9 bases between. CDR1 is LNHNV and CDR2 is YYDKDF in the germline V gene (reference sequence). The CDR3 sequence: CATRGDGETQYF. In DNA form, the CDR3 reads TGTGCCACCAGAGGGGACGGAGAGACCCAGTACTTC.